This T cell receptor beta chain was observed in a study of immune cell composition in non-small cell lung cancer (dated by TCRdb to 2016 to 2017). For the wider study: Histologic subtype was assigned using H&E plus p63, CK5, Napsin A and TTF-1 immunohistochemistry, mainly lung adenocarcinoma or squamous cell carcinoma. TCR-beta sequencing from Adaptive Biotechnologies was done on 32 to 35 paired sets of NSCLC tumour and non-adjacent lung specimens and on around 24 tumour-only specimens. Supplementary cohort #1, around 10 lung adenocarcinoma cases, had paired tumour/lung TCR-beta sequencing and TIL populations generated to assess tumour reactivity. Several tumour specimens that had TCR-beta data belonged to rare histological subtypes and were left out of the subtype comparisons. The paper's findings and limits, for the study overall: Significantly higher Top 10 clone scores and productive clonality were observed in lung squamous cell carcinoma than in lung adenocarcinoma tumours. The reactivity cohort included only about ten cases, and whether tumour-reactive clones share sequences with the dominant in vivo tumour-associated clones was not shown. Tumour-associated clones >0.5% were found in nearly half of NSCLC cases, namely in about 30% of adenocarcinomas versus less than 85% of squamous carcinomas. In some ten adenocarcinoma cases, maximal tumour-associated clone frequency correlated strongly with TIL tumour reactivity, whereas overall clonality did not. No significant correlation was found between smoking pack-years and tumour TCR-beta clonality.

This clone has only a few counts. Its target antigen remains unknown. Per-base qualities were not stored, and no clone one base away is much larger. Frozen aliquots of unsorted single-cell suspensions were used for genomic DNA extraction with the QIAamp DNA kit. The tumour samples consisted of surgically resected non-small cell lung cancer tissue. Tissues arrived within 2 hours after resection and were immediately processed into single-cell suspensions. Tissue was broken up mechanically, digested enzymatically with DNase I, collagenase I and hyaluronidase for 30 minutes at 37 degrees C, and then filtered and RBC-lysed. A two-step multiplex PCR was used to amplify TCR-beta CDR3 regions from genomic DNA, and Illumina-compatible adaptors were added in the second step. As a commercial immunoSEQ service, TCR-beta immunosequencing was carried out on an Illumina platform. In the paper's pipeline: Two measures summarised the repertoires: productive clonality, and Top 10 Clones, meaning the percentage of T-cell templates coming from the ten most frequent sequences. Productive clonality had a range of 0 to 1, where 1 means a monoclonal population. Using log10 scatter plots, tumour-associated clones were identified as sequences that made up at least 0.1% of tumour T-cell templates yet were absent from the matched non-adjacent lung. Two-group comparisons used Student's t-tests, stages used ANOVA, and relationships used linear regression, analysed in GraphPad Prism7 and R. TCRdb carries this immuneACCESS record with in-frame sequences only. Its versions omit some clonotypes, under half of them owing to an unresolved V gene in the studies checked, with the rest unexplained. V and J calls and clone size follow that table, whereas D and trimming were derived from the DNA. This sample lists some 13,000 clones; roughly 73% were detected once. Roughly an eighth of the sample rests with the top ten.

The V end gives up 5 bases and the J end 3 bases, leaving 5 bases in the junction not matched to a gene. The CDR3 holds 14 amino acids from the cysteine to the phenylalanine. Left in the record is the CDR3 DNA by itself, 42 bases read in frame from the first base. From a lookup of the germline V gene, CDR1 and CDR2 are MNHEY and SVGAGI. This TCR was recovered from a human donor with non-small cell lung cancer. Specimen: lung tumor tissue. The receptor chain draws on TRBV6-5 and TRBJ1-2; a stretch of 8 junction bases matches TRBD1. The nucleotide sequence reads TGTGCCAGCAGTCCTGACAGGGGATACTATGGCTACACCTTC. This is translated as CASSPDRGYYGYTF.